This entry lists 4 T cell receptor beta chains sequenced from one sample in a study of CD8+CD57+ T cells in acquired aplastic anemia. Genomic DNA templated the TCR beta VDJ and CDR3 profiling. TCRdb processed the reads anew with MiXCR; each CDR3 protein has one entry. This sample has just over 400,000 distinct CDR3 sequences, with under 80% found just once. Sequencing was done on a sample of sorted CD4+, CD8+, or CD8+CD57+ T cells (not recorded which) from PBMCs. The receptors were sampled from a human donor in good health, serving as a control.

In this sample, this clonotype turned up many times. V and J are TRBV7-2 and TRBJ1-1; D gene unclear. The CDR3 runs 14 residues. V gave up 0 bases and J gave up 0 bases, with 5 bases separating them. Germline loops: CDR1 SGHTA, CDR2 FQGNSA. The CDR3 DNA reads as TGTGCCAGCAGCTTAGCCCCAGTGAACACTGAAGCTTTCTTT. The encoded protein is CASSLAPVNTEAFF. The whole variable domain, filled in from reference TRBV7-2 and TRBJ1-1, reads GAGVSQSPSNKVTEKGKDVELRCDPISGHTALYWYRQSLGQGLEFLIYFQGNSAPDKSGLPSDRFSAERTGGSVSTLTIQRTQQEDSAVYLCASSLAPVNTEAFFGQGTRLTVV.

This clonotype has more than one count but fewer than ten. A much larger clone sits a single nucleotide away, making a read error possible. Likely a read error: the CDR3 ends without its conserved phenylalanine or tryptophan. This sequence joins TRBV3-1 and TRBJ2-7; TRBD1 matches 7 bases. Trimming took 0 bases from V and 0 from J; bases not matched to a gene: 5. This CDR3 is built from 16 residues. CDR1 and CDR2 (germline): LGHDT, YNNKEL (reference sequence). The chain's CDR3 is CASSQDGQAYSYEQYL. The DNA for the CDR3 is TGTGCCAGCAGCCAAGACGGACAGGCATACTCCTACGAGCAGTACCTC.

This clonotype was detected a few times. With a much larger clone just one base away, this may be a read error. The chain combines TRBV11-2 with TRBJ2-1, with 10 nucleotides matching TRBD1. The CDR3 consists of 15 residues. From germline, CDR1 is SGHAT and CDR2 FQNNGV. The CDR3 loop is CASTKGGTGDNERFF. The DNA for the CDR3 is TGTGCCAGCACCAAAGGAGGGACAGGGGACAATGAGCGGTTCTTC.

This clonotype was seen repeatedly, ten times or more. The CDR3 loop is CAWSAWEGSGNQPQHF. The CDR3 DNA reads TGTGCCTGGAGTGCCTGGGAGGGATCTGGTAATCAGCCCCAGCATTTT. This sequence joins TRBV30 and TRBJ1-5; D is unclear. Germline V lookup: CDR1 GTSNPN, CDR2 SVGIG (reference sequence). The CDR3 has 16 amino acids. The V gene lost 1 base and the J gene lost 4 bases, with 17 bases spanning the gap.